Sequencing of this T cell receptor (beta chain) was carried out in a study of technical replicates of blood from several donors. V dropped 5 bases and J dropped 4; count of bases not matched to a gene: 5. The CDR3 is made up of 14 amino acids. Germline assignment: CDR1 SGHVS and CDR2 FNYEAQ. Profiled with immunoSEQ multiplex PCR; TCRdb holds only in-frame clones, not every one. This repertoire shows approximately 70,000 clones, roughly 96% found once; its top ten account for less than 0.3%. The source material was T cells isolated from PBMCs. The rearrangement links TRBV7-6 to TRBJ2-7, with TRBD1 matching 10 bases. The clonotype comes from a human donor in good health. CDR3 bases: TGTGCCAGCAGCCTAGGGGACAGGGGTTACGAGCAGTACTTC. Protein sequence: CASSLGDRGYEQYF.